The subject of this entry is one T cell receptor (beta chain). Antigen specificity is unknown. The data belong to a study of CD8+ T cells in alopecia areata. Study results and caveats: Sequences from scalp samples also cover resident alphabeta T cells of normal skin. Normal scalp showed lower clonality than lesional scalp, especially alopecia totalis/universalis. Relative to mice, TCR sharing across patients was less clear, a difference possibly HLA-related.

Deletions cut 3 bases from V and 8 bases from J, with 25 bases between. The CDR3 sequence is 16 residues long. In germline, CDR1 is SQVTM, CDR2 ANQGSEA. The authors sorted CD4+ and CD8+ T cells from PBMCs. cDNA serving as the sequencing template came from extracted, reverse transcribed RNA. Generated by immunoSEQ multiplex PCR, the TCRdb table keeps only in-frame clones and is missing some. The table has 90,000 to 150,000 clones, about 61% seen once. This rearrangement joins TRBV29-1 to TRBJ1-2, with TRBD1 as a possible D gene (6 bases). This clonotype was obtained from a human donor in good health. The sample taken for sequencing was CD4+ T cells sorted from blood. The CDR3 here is CSVDDRSGVDEEGYTF. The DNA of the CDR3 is TGCAGCGTTGACGACAGGAGCGGGGTCGACGAGGAAGGCTACACCTTC.